The 29 T cell receptor beta chains below were found in one sample sequenced in a study of human T cells and chemical hapten exposure. Time point meaning: pre-sensitization, week 0. The treatment was: therapeutic diphenylcyclopropenone sensitization with weekly scalp DPC. TCRdb reprocessed the RACE reads with MiXCR, giving one entry per CDR3 protein. This sample carries roughly 380,000 distinct CDR3 sequences, 4.5% to 5.5% of them seen once, and the ten largest clones take 2.6%. The sequencing here drew on whole blood, taken in connection with sensitization to the hapten diphenylcyclopropenone (DPC). Receptors were obtained from a woman in her fifties or sixties with alopecia areata. Some clones in this sample may be carry-over from other donors' samples.

V and J are TRBV29-1 and TRBJ1-2; 9 bases line up with TRBD1. In germline, CDR1 is SQVTM, CDR2 ANQGSEA. The V segment lost 7 bases and the J segment 4 bases; nucleotides outside the gene matches: 10. The length of the CDR3 is 14 residues. CDR3 in amino acids: CSAVTGGGAYGYTF. The CDR3, as DNA: TGCAGCGCTGTGACAGGGGGAGGGGCCTATGGCTACACCTTC. The variable domain in full, with the rest retrieved from reference TRBV29-1 and TRBJ1-2, is SAVISQKPSRDICQRGTSLTIQCQVDSQVTMMFWYRQQPGQSLTLIATANQGSEATYESGFVIDKFPISRPNLTFSTLTVSNMSPEDSSIYLCSAVTGGGAYGYTFGSGTRLTVV.

The chain recombines TRBV20-1 with TRBJ1-3; D is ambiguous. Germline CDR1 and CDR2: DFQATT and SNEGSKA (reference sequence). V gave up 0 bases and J gave up 4 bases, with 13 bases separating them. The CDR3 has 15 amino acids. DNA of the CDR3: TGCAGTGCTAGAGAATCGAGTTCGTCAGGAAACACCATATATTTT. Protein: CSARESSSSGNTIYF.

This clonotype was observed at least ten times. The CDR3 bases are TGTGCCAGCAGCTTAGATGAGAATCAGCCCCAGCATTTT. Residues: CASSLDENQPQHF. The chain is built from TRBV7-9 and TRBJ1-5; the D is unclear. Trimming took 1 base from V and 4 from J, leaving 5 bases between them. The germline CDR1 and CDR2 sequences are SEHNR and FQNEAQ (reference sequence). The CDR3 is 13 residues long.

This clonotype was detected only a few times. This chain uses TRBV6-1 with TRBJ1-4, with 12 bases aligning to TRBD1. Germline V gives CDR1 MNHNS, CDR2 SASEGT. CDR3 length: 14 residues. After removal of 8 bases from V and 6 bases from J, the junction contained 4 bases not matched to a gene. CDR3 sequence reads: CASARDRGHEKLFF. CDR3 DNA: TGTGCCAGCGCCCGGGACAGGGGGCATGAAAAACTGTTTTTT.

In this sample, this clonotype turned up many times. The chain recombines TRBV27 with TRBJ2-5; D remains unclear. Trimming pared 2 bases from V and 7 bases from J, leaving 14 bases between. In germline, CDR1 is MNHEY, CDR2 SMNVEV (reference sequence). The CDR3 extends over 14 amino acids. CDR3 in DNA: TGTGCCAGCAGTTTAGGGCAGGCGGCAGGGACCCAGTACTTC. Its protein is CASSLGQAAGTQYF.

This clonotype was recorded a few times. The rearrangement uses TRBV4-1 and TRBJ2-3, with D unresolved. Between the trimmed V and J ends, which lost 1 base and 6 bases, there was a span of 8 bases. Germline V gene sequence: CDR1 MGHRA, CDR2 YSYEKL. CDR3 length equals 13 residues. For the CDR3, the DNA is TGCGCCAGCAGCCAAGTAACCCCGGATACGCAGTATTTT. This codes for CASSQVTPDTQYF.

In its sample, this clonotype was seen a few times. The chain links TRBV29-1 to TRBJ2-1; the D is unclear. The germline CDR1 and CDR2 sequences are SQVTM and ANQGSEA. With 3 bases removed from V and 6 bases from J, the gap between germline ends came to 9 bases. The CDR3 totals 12 residues. CDR3 sequence: CSVESPRNEQFF. CDR3 DNA sequence: TGCAGCGTTGAGAGCCCCCGCAATGAGCAGTTCTTC.

This chain uses TRBV20-1 with TRBJ2-5; D call uncertain. Trimming took off 0 bases at V and 3 bases at J, with 8 bases between the two ends. Germline values: CDR1 DFQATT, CDR2 SNEGSKA (reference sequence). The CDR3 is 13 residues long. The DNA of the CDR3 is TGCAGTGCTAGAGATACACAGAAAGAGACCCAGTACTTC. Its protein is CSARDTQKETQYF.

This clonotype was recorded many times. The CDR3: CASSQDIAGEATDTQYF. The CDR3 DNA reads TGCGCCAGCAGCCAAGATATCGCGGGAGAAGCGACAGATACGCAGTATTTT. The V call is TRBV4-3, the J call TRBJ2-3; 7 bases match TRBD2. V lost 0 bases to trimming and J lost 3 bases; unmatched junction nucleotides: 9. Germline-derived CDR1 and CDR2 are LGHNA and YSLEER. The CDR3 totals 17 residues.

V gene TRBV2 combines with J gene TRBJ2-1; 12 bases agree with TRBD2. The CDR3 has 21 residues. The V segment lost 6 bases and the J segment 3 bases; nucleotides outside the gene matches: 21. CDR1 SNHLY and CDR2 FYNNEI come from the germline V gene. DNA of the CDR3: TGTGCCAGCAGGGACCCTAGCGGGAGGGCCCCAACAATGGGGGGCTACAATGAGCAGTTCTTC. It is translated as CASRDPSGRAPTMGGYNEQFF.

This chain joins TRBV6-5 and TRBJ1-4, with a tentative D call TRBD1 (6 bases). The CDR3 has 15 amino acids. Germline assignment: CDR1 MNHEY and CDR2 SVGAGI. Trimming pared 5 bases from V and 5 bases from J, leaving 15 bases between. The CDR3 bases are TGTGCCAGCAGTAACCGAGGGACATACAATGAAAAACTGTTTTTT. Protein product: CASSNRGTYNEKLFF.

This clonotype has ten or more counts. The chain links TRBV7-2 to TRBJ2-2; no firm D call. This CDR3 has 14 amino acids. Trimming took 0 bases from V and 3 from J, leaving 5 bases between them. From germline, CDR1 is SGHTA and CDR2 FQGNSA. CDR3 protein: CASSLALYTGELFF. The CDR3 nucleotides are TGTGCCAGCAGCTTAGCGCTTTACACCGGGGAGCTGTTTTTT.

This clonotype was recorded a few times. This chain uses TRBV3-1 with TRBJ1-6; D is ambiguous. Per germline, CDR1 LGHDT and CDR2 YNNKEL (reference sequence). The CDR3 runs 14 residues. V lost 5 bases and J 7 bases, leaving 12 bases between the germline ends. The CDR3 spells CASSSRTRNSPLHF. Here the CDR3 DNA reads TGTGCCAGCAGCTCACGGACGCGCAATTCACCCCTCCACTTT.

This clonotype was detected many times. CDR3 coding DNA: TGTGCCAGCAGCGACCTAACCTCCACTGAAGCTTTCTTT. Translating it yields CASSDLTSTEAFF. V is TRBV7-9 and J is TRBJ1-1, with D unclear. Germline V gives CDR1 SEHNR, CDR2 FQNEAQ (reference sequence). CDR3 length: 13 residues. V was cut by 5 bases and J by 4 bases, with 11 bases left in between.

J is TRBJ2-1 and V is TRBV20-1, with a weak D call TRBD2 (6 bases). The CDR3 is 13 amino acids. Germline CDR1 is DFQATT and CDR2 is SNEGSKA (reference sequence). V was trimmed by 6 bases and J by 8 bases, leaving 17 bases between them. The CDR3 protein is CSASYIQRDEQFF. DNA for the CDR3: TGCAGTGCGAGCTACATCCAGCGGGATGAGCAGTTCTTC.

V usage is TRBV6-6 and J usage is TRBJ2-1, with 8 bases lining up with TRBD1. The CDR3 sequence is 17 residues long. V dropped 0 bases and J dropped 6; count of bases not matched to a gene: 10. The V gene's germline CDR1 is MNHNY and CDR2 SVGAGI (reference sequence). CDR3 region: CASSYSVGTGAGNEQFF. DNA for the CDR3: TGTGCCAGCAGTTACTCGGTGGGGACAGGCGCCGGCAATGAGCAGTTCTTC.

This clonotype has only a few counts. The chain couples TRBV10-3 to TRBJ1-1, with 8 nucleotides matching TRBD1. CDR3 length: 14 residues. Losses at the gene ends were 4 bases for V and 5 bases for J; bases not matched to a gene: 6. From germline, CDR1 is ENHRY and CDR2 SYGVKD. DNA of the CDR3: TGTGCCATCAGTGTGAACAGGGGGGAGACTGAAGCTTTCTTT. Its translation is CAISVNRGETEAFF.

This clonotype has just a few counts. The rearrangement uses TRBV7-2 and TRBJ2-3, with D perhaps TRBD1 or TRBD2 (6 bases each). CDR1 and CDR2 (germline): SGHTA, FQGNSA. Trimming took 5 bases from V and 2 from J, leaving 23 bases between them. CDR3 length equals 18 residues. The CDR3 loop is CASSPPGGRGHYTDTQYF. In DNA, the CDR3 is TGTGCCAGCAGCCCCCCTGGGGGGCGGGGACACTACACAGATACGCAGTATTTT.

This clonotype was seen a few times. This sequence joins TRBV29-1 and TRBJ2-1; TRBD2 agrees at 7 bases. The germline V gene encodes CDR1 SQVTM and CDR2 ANQGSEA. This CDR3 is built from 11 residues. J lost 8 bases, V lost 4 bases, and 2 bases had no gene match. CDR3 residues: CSVASGDEQFF. As DNA, the CDR3 is TGCAGCGTTGCTAGCGGCGATGAGCAGTTCTTC.

This clonotype was recorded at least ten times. V usage is TRBV4-3 and J usage is TRBJ1-1; no firm D call. The CDR3 totals 13 residues. V lost 0 bases, J lost 5 bases, and 7 bases lay in between. Per the germline V gene, CDR1 is LGHNA and CDR2 is YSLEER. The chain's CDR3 is CASSQEMQTEAFF. DNA for the CDR3: TGCGCCAGCAGCCAAGAAATGCAGACTGAAGCTTTCTTT.

This clonotype was detected ten times or more. The chain links TRBV7-6 to TRBJ2-7; TRBD1 is a possible D gene (6 bases). Trimming took 4 bases from V and 0 from J, leaving 13 bases between them. The CDR3 is made up of 15 amino acids. The germline CDR1 and CDR2 sequences are SGHVS and FNYEAQ. CDR3 protein: CASSSRDTNSYEQYF. The CDR3 bases are TGTGCCAGCAGCTCCCGGGACACAAACTCCTACGAGCAGTACTTC.

This clonotype was seen many times. The chain is built from TRBV7-8 and TRBJ2-7, with TRBD2 matching 7 bases. The germline CDR1 and CDR2 sequences are SGHVS and FQNEAQ. The CDR3 consists of 16 residues. V shed 1 base, J shed 3 bases, and the junction held 9 bases outside the gene matches. Here the CDR3 DNA reads TGTGCCAGCAGCTTAGAGTGGACTAGTCATAACTACGAGCAGTACTTC. Protein sequence: CASSLEWTSHNYEQYF.

The CDR3 nucleotides are TGTGCCAGCAGCATAAGCGGGAATAGCTACGAGCAGTACTTC. The encoded protein is CASSISGNSYEQYF. The genes are TRBV9 and TRBJ2-7; TRBD2 matches at 7 bases. Germline V CDR1 and CDR2: SGDLS, YYNGEE. The CDR3 length is 14 residues. V shed 4 bases and J 3 bases; nucleotides not matched to a gene: 7. The variable domain in full, with the rest retrieved from reference TRBV9 and TRBJ2-7, is DSGVTQTPKHLITATGQRVTLRCSPRSGDLSVYWYQQSLDQGLQFLIQYYNGEERAKGNILERFSAQQFPDLHSELNLSSLELGDSALYFCASSISGNSYEQYFGPGTRLTVT.

This clonotype occurred many times. The chain is built from TRBV28 and TRBJ2-1, with D perhaps matching TRBD1 (6 bases). Germline V CDR1 and CDR2: MDHEN, SYDVKM. V gave up 3 bases and J gave up 8 bases, with 11 bases separating them. This CDR3 is built from 13 residues. The CDR3 sequence is CASSFRGIDEQFF. CDR3 nucleotides: TGTGCCAGCAGTTTCAGGGGTATCGATGAGCAGTTCTTC.

This clonotype occurred many times. This chain connects TRBV6-1 to TRBJ2-3; 11 positions agree with TRBD2. V was clipped by 4 bases and J by 5 bases; unmatched bases: 8. The CDR3 spans 16 residues. The germline CDR1 and CDR2 sequences are MNHNS and SASEGT. CDR3 bases: TGTGCCAGCAGTGTCCGACTAGCGGGAAATGAAGATACGCAGTATTTT. Its translation is CASSVRLAGNEDTQYF.

The V call is TRBV6-2 or TRBV6-3, the J call TRBJ1-1; D gene ambiguous. The length of the CDR3 is 13 residues. With 7 bases removed from V and 7 bases from J, the gap between germline ends came to 16 bases. Germline CDR1 MNHEY, CDR2 SVGEGT. CDR3 region: CASTAGPSFEAFF. The CDR3 DNA follows: TGTGCCAGCACCGCCGGGCCCTCCTTTGAAGCTTTCTTT.

This clonotype showed up many times. This chain's CDR3 is CASGLVRDGEPAPHQPQHF. The CDR3 DNA reads TGTGCTAGTGGACTAGTCCGGGACGGAGAACCCGCGCCCCATCAGCCCCAGCATTTT. This chain uses TRBV12-5 with TRBJ1-5; D possibly corresponds to TRBD1 (5 bases). Deletions cut 6 bases from V and 5 bases from J, with 29 bases between. CDR1 is LGHNT, CDR2 FRNRAP, per germline. This CDR3 comprises 19 residues.

This clonotype has ten or more counts. The chain recombines TRBV5-5 with TRBJ1-1, with a weak D call TRBD1 (6 bases). Trimming stripped 3 bases from V and 0 bases from J, with 18 bases between. The CDR3 totals 17 residues. Germline lookup yields CDR1 SGHKS and CDR2 YYEKEE (reference sequence). CDR3 residues: CASSSETGALMNTEAFF. CDR3 DNA sequence: TGTGCCAGCAGCTCGGAGACAGGAGCACTCATGAACACTGAAGCTTTCTTT. Looking up the rest from reference TRBV5-5 and TRBJ1-1 gives the full variable domain: DAGVTQSPTHLIKTRGQQVTLRCSPISGHKSVSWYQQVLGQGPQFIFQYYEKEERGRGNFPDRFSARQFPNYSSELNVNALLLGDSALYLCASSSETGALMNTEAFFGQGTRLTVV.

In this sample, this clonotype turned up many times. V is TRBV7-8 and J is TRBJ2-1; TRBD2 agrees at 10 bases. Looked up from germline, CDR1 is SGHVS and CDR2 is FQNEAQ. There are 20 residues in the CDR3. The junction had 23 bases not matched to a gene; V was cut back by 5 bases and J by 7 bases. CDR3 protein: CASSPHPPSGSLGRGNEQFF. For the CDR3, the DNA is TGTGCCAGCAGCCCTCACCCGCCTAGCGGGAGCCTGGGTAGGGGAAATGAGCAGTTCTTC.